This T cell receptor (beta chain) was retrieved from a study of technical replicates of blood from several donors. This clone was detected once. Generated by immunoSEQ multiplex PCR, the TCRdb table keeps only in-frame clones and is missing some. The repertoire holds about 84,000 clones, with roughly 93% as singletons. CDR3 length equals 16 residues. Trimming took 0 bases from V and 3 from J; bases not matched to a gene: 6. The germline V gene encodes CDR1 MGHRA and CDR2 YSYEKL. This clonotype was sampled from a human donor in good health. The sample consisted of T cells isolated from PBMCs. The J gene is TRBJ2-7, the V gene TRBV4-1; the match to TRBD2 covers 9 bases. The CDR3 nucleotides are TGCGCCAGCAGCCAAGAGCCTAGCGGGGAGTTCTACGAGCAGTACTTC. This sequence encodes CASSQEPSGEFYEQYF.